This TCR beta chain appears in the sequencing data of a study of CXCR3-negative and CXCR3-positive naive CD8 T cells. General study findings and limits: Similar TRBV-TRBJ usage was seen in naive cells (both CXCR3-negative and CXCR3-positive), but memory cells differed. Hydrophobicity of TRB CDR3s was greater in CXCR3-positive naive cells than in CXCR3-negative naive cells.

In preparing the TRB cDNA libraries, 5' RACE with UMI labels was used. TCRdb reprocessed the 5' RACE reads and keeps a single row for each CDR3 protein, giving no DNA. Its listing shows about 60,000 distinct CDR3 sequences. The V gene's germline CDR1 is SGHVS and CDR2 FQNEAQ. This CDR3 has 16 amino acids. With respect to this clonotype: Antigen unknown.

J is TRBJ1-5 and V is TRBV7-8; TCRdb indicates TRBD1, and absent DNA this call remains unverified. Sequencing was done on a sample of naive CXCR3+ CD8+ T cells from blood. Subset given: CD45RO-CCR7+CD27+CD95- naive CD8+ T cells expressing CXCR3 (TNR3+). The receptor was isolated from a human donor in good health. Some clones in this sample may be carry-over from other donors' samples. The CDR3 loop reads CASSLAGRGRTQPQHF.